This TCR beta chain was retrieved from a study of cytomegalovirus exposure and HLA in healthy donors. The study, taken as a whole, reports: A highly shared variant cluster was judged a likely technical artifact.

The study ran its PCR with 60 Vbeta and 13 Jbeta primers. Profiling relied on immunoSEQ multiplex PCR, and the TCRdb table lists in-frame clones only, not all of them. The sample consists of 55,000 to 70,000 clones, 80% to 90% of them appearing once. To note about this clone: What it recognizes is unknown.

The clonotype comes from a woman in her 30s in good health and CMV-seronegative. The sample comprised PBMCs.

CDR3 sequence: CASSSRGLAGGNEQFF. The CDR3 DNA reads TGTGCCAGCAGCTCTAGGGGACTAGCGGGAGGGAATGAGCAGTTCTTC. The rearrangement uses TRBV7-8 and TRBJ2-1; 16 bases map to TRBD2. V was pared by 4 bases and J by 7 bases, with 4 bases of the junction left unmatched. This CDR3 contains 16 residues. CDR1 SGHVS and CDR2 FQNEAQ come from the germline V gene.